These T cell receptor beta chains were read from a single sample in a study of metastatic and nonmetastatic thyroid tumors. Using MiXCR, TCRdb reanalyzed the PCR reads. The sample records about 32,000 clones, over 15% being singletons. The sample comprised blood. The receptors here all came from a female donor with papillary thyroid cancer or a benign thyroid nodule (not recorded which). Some clones in this sample may be carry-over from other donors' samples. CDR3s include the opening cysteine and the closing phenylalanine or tryptophan. Fields, in order: CDR3 length, J gene, V gene, D gene, clone size, CDR3 protein, CDR3 DNA. D genes are given only for firm matches. Size tells how often a clone was seen (once, few, many) or the class of an expanded clone, and some rows leave it out.

CDR3 length: 16
J gene: TRBJ2-3
V gene: TRBV24-1
D gene: .
clone size: medium-sized
CDR3 protein: CATSVKGQGWTDTQYF
CDR3 DNA: TGTGCCACCAGTGTTAAGGGGCAGGGTTGGACAGATACGCAGTATTTT

CDR3 length: 14
J gene: TRBJ1-2
V gene: TRBV28
D gene: .
clone size: .
CDR3 protein: CASSDVGQIYGYTF
CDR3 DNA: TGTGCCAGCAGTGACGTCGGACAGATCTATGGCTACACCTTC

CDR3 length: 14
J gene: TRBJ2-2
V gene: TRBV20-1
D gene: .
clone size: many
CDR3 protein: CSAPGPRDTGELFF
CDR3 DNA: TGCAGTGCTCCGGGACCCCGAGACACCGGGGAGCTGTTTTTT

CDR3 length: 15
J gene: TRBJ1-6
V gene: TRBV7-9
D gene: .
clone size: many
CDR3 protein: CASSLGLGVNSPLHF
CDR3 DNA: TGTGCCAGCAGCTTAGGTCTGGGGGTTAATTCACCCCTCCACTTT

CDR3 length: 14
J gene: TRBJ2-3
V gene: TRBV20-1
D gene: TRBD2
clone size: .
CDR3 protein: CSASKRGYTVTQYF
CDR3 DNA: TGCAGTGCTTCCAAGCGGGGATACACAGTTACGCAGTATTTT

CDR3 length: 11
J gene: TRBJ1-2
V gene: TRBV6-2/TRBV6-3
D gene: .
clone size: many
CDR3 protein: CASTLGIGYTF
CDR3 DNA: TGTGCCAGCACCCTAGGCATTGGCTACACCTTC

CDR3 length: 13
J gene: TRBJ2-1
V gene: TRBV30
D gene: TRBD1
clone size: many
CDR3 protein: CAWDRGSYNEQFF
CDR3 DNA: TGTGCCTGGGACAGGGGGTCCTACAATGAGCAGTTCTTC

CDR3 length: 14
J gene: TRBJ2-7
V gene: TRBV16
D gene: .
clone size: many
CDR3 protein: CASSQSPSSYEQYF
CDR3 DNA: TGTGCCAGCAGCCAATCCCCATCCTCCTACGAGCAGTACTTC

CDR3 length: 19
J gene: TRBJ2-6
V gene: TRBV9
D gene: TRBD2
clone size: many
CDR3 protein: CASSVSPGGRASGANVLTF
CDR3 DNA: TGTGCCAGCAGCGTTTCACCCGGCGGGAGGGCCTCTGGGGCCAACGTCCTGACTTTC

CDR3 length: 15
J gene: TRBJ1-1
V gene: TRBV6-1
D gene: TRBD1
clone size: medium-sized
CDR3 protein: CAITVGGREGTEAFF
CDR3 DNA: TGTGCCATCACGGTAGGGGGCCGGGAGGGCACTGAAGCTTTCTTT

CDR3 length: 15
J gene: TRBJ2-2
V gene: TRBV5-5
D gene: .
clone size: few
CDR3 protein: CASRSRGIRPGELFF
CDR3 DNA: TGTGCCAGCAGGTCCCGGGGCATTCGCCCCGGGGAGCTGTTTTTT

CDR3 length: 14
J gene: TRBJ2-7
V gene: TRBV7-8
D gene: TRBD1
clone size: many
CDR3 protein: CASSLGQGGYEQYF
CDR3 DNA: TGTGCCAGCAGCTTAGGACAGGGGGGGTACGAGCAGTACTTC

CDR3 length: 14
J gene: TRBJ1-6
V gene: TRBV28
D gene: .
clone size: few
CDR3 protein: CASSFSGSNSPLHF
CDR3 DNA: TGTGCCAGCAGTTTTTCAGGCTCTAATTCACCCCTCCACTTT

CDR3 length: 15
J gene: TRBJ1-1
V gene: TRBV7-8
D gene: .
clone size: many
CDR3 protein: CASSLEGDVNTEAFF
CDR3 DNA: TGTGCCAGCAGCTTAGAAGGGGACGTGAACACTGAAGCTTTCTTT

CDR3 length: 14
J gene: TRBJ2-1
V gene: TRBV5-1
D gene: TRBD1
clone size: many
CDR3 protein: CASSLRVTGNEQFF
CDR3 DNA: TGCGCCAGCAGCCTCCGTGTGACAGGGAATGAGCAGTTCTTC

CDR3 length: 19
J gene: TRBJ2-6
V gene: TRBV28
D gene: TRBD1
clone size: .
CDR3 protein: CASSSDRDRGRFGANVLTF
CDR3 DNA: TGTGCCAGCAGTTCGGACCGGGACAGGGGGCGTTTTGGTGCCAACGTCCTGACTTTC

CDR3 length: 14
J gene: TRBJ2-2
V gene: TRBV20-1
D gene: .
clone size: .
CDR3 protein: CSARRGINTGELFF
CDR3 DNA: TGCAGTGCTAGACGCGGAATTAACACCGGGGAGCTGTTTTTT

CDR3 length: 11
J gene: TRBJ2-7
V gene: TRBV28
D gene: .
clone size: many
CDR3 protein: CASSLSGEQYF
CDR3 DNA: TGTGCCAGCAGTTTGTCTGGGGAGCAGTACTTC

CDR3 length: 17
J gene: TRBJ2-1
V gene: TRBV6-2/TRBV6-3
D gene: TRBD2
clone size: .
CDR3 protein: CASRTVTSGSAGNEQFF
CDR3 DNA: TGTGCCAGCAGGACAGTGACTAGCGGGAGCGCGGGCAATGAGCAGTTCTTC

CDR3 length: 16
J gene: TRBJ2-1
V gene: TRBV10-1
D gene: TRBD2
clone size: few
CDR3 protein: CASIPSTGGEDNEQFF
CDR3 DNA: TGCGCCAGCATTCCTAGTACGGGAGGTGAGGACAATGAGCAGTTCTTC

CDR3 length: 13
J gene: TRBJ2-7
V gene: TRBV5-1
D gene: .
clone size: many
CDR3 protein: CASSFSRAYEQYF
CDR3 DNA: TGCGCCAGCAGCTTTTCCAGGGCCTACGAGCAGTACTTC

CDR3 length: 16
J gene: TRBJ2-1
V gene: TRBV5-1
D gene: TRBD2
clone size: .
CDR3 protein: CASSLEVAGGWNEQFF
CDR3 DNA: TGCGCCAGCAGCTTGGAGGTAGCGGGAGGTTGGAATGAGCAGTTCTTC

CDR3 length: 14
J gene: TRBJ1-1
V gene: TRBV12-3/TRBV12-4
D gene: TRBD1
clone size: many
CDR3 protein: CASSSGQGDTEAFF
CDR3 DNA: TGTGCCAGCAGTTCGGGACAGGGGGACACTGAAGCTTTCTTT

CDR3 length: 15
J gene: TRBJ1-5
V gene: TRBV6-1
D gene: TRBD1
clone size: many
CDR3 protein: CASSLEDREGQPQHF
CDR3 DNA: TGTGCCAGCAGCTTAGAGGACAGGGAGGGTCAGCCCCAGCATTTT

CDR3 length: 16
J gene: TRBJ1-1
V gene: TRBV6-1
D gene: TRBD1
clone size: .
CDR3 protein: CASIIFSGTGADEAFF
CDR3 DNA: TGTGCCAGCATCATATTCTCCGGGACAGGCGCCGATGAAGCTTTCTTT

CDR3 length: 17
J gene: TRBJ2-1
V gene: TRBV10-3
D gene: TRBD1
clone size: many
CDR3 protein: CAISESEGASSYNEQFF
CDR3 DNA: TGTGCCATCAGCGAGTCTGAGGGGGCGAGCTCCTACAATGAGCAGTTCTTC

CDR3 length: 14
J gene: TRBJ2-6
V gene: TRBV6-1
D gene: .
clone size: many
CDR3 protein: CAGQTGSGANVLTF
CDR3 DNA: TGTGCCGGACAAACCGGCTCTGGGGCCAACGTCCTGACTTTC

CDR3 length: 18
J gene: TRBJ2-1
V gene: TRBV20-1
D gene: TRBD2
clone size: many
CDR3 protein: CSARVPRTSGNNPFEQFF
CDR3 DNA: TGCAGTGCTAGAGTCCCCAGGACTAGCGGGAATAATCCCTTTGAGCAGTTCTTC

CDR3 length: 14
J gene: TRBJ1-4
V gene: TRBV20-1
D gene: .
clone size: many
CDR3 protein: CSARAPQGDEKLFF
CDR3 DNA: TGCAGTGCTAGAGCCCCACAGGGTGACGAAAAACTGTTTTTT

CDR3 length: 18
J gene: TRBJ2-2
V gene: TRBV2
D gene: TRBD2
clone size: .
CDR3 protein: CASSWEASGGLNTGELFF
CDR3 DNA: TGTGCCAGCTCCTGGGAGGCTAGCGGGGGACTGAACACCGGGGAGCTGTTTTTT

CDR3 length: 14
J gene: TRBJ1-2
V gene: TRBV12-3/TRBV12-4
D gene: TRBD1
clone size: medium-sized
CDR3 protein: CASTVRDREYGYTF
CDR3 DNA: TGTGCCAGCACCGTCCGGGACAGGGAGTATGGCTACACCTTC

CDR3 length: 15
J gene: TRBJ2-3
V gene: TRBV9
D gene: TRBD2
clone size: .
CDR3 protein: CASSVGTSGTDTQYF
CDR3 DNA: TGTGCCAGCAGCGTAGGGACTAGCGGTACAGATACGCAGTATTTT

CDR3 length: 15
J gene: TRBJ2-7
V gene: TRBV6-1
D gene: TRBD1
clone size: few
CDR3 protein: CAGMAPGQPTYEQYF
CDR3 DNA: TGTGCCGGTATGGCCCCGGGACAGCCTACCTACGAGCAGTACTTC

CDR3 length: 13
J gene: TRBJ2-3
V gene: TRBV10-1
D gene: .
clone size: few
CDR3 protein: CASKVRERYTQYF
CDR3 DNA: TGCGCCAGCAAAGTCAGGGAGAGGTATACGCAGTATTTT

CDR3 length: 13
J gene: TRBJ2-7
V gene: TRBV13
D gene: .
clone size: .
CDR3 protein: CASSYSNIRGQYF
CDR3 DNA: TGTGCCAGCAGTTATTCGAATATTCGAGGGCAGTACTTC

CDR3 length: 15
J gene: TRBJ2-1
V gene: TRBV19
D gene: TRBD1
clone size: many
CDR3 protein: CASSIGTDDLNEQFF
CDR3 DNA: TGTGCCAGTAGTATCGGGACAGACGATTTGAATGAGCAGTTCTTC

CDR3 length: 13
J gene: TRBJ1-6
V gene: TRBV7-6
D gene: .
clone size: .
CDR3 protein: CASSLDGGSPLHF
CDR3 DNA: TGTGCCAGCAGCTTAGACGGCGGTTCACCCCTCCACTTT

CDR3 length: 12
J gene: TRBJ2-3
V gene: TRBV27
D gene: .
clone size: many
CDR3 protein: CASSSRSGTQYF
CDR3 DNA: TGTGCCAGCAGTTCGAGGAGTGGGACGCAGTATTTT

CDR3 length: 15
J gene: TRBJ2-7
V gene: TRBV28
D gene: .
clone size: .
CDR3 protein: CASSLLRQVSYERYF
CDR3 DNA: TGTGCCAGCAGTCTCCTGCGGCAGGTGTCCTACGAGCGGTACTTC

CDR3 length: 15
J gene: TRBJ1-5
V gene: TRBV30
D gene: TRBD1
clone size: many
CDR3 protein: CAWSVGTGSNQPQHF
CDR3 DNA: TGTGCCTGGAGTGTAGGGACAGGGAGCAATCAGCCCCAGCATTTT

CDR3 length: 16
J gene: TRBJ2-3
V gene: TRBV10-3
D gene: TRBD2
clone size: .
CDR3 protein: CAITTSGAPIPDTQYF
CDR3 DNA: TGTGCCATCACCACTAGCGGGGCCCCTATTCCCGATACGCAGTATTTT

CDR3 length: 20
J gene: TRBJ2-4
V gene: TRBV18
D gene: TRBD1
clone size: many
CDR3 protein: CASSPRTGIIRALAKNIQYF
CDR3 DNA: TGTGCCAGCTCACCCCGGACAGGGATAATTCGGGCTTTAGCCAAAAACATTCAGTACTTC

CDR3 length: 15
J gene: TRBJ2-7
V gene: TRBV7-2
D gene: .
clone size: .
CDR3 protein: CASISPRGGTYEQYF
CDR3 DNA: TGTGCCAGCATCTCCCCTCGAGGTGGCACTTACGAGCAGTACTTC

CDR3 length: 12
J gene: TRBJ2-7
V gene: TRBV6-2/TRBV6-3
D gene: .
clone size: medium-sized
CDR3 protein: CASSSSLYEQYF
CDR3 DNA: TGTGCCAGCAGTTCGTCGCTCTACGAGCAGTACTTC

CDR3 length: 16
J gene: TRBJ1-3
V gene: TRBV13
D gene: TRBD1
clone size: many
CDR3 protein: CASSERRQGTGNTIYF
CDR3 DNA: TGTGCCAGCAGCGAACGTCGACAGGGTACTGGAAACACCATATATTTT

CDR3 length: 10
J gene: TRBJ2-7
V gene: TRBV20-1
D gene: .
clone size: .
CDR3 protein: CSAQAYEQYF
CDR3 DNA: TGCAGTGCACAGGCCTACGAGCAGTACTTC

CDR3 length: 17
J gene: TRBJ2-3
V gene: TRBV10-2
D gene: TRBD2
clone size: many
CDR3 protein: CASSPALAGEPTDTQYF
CDR3 DNA: TGCGCCAGCAGTCCGGCGTTAGCGGGGGAGCCCACAGATACGCAGTATTTT

CDR3 length: 16
J gene: TRBJ2-7
V gene: TRBV11-3
D gene: TRBD2
clone size: many
CDR3 protein: CASSSKSGRARDEQYF
CDR3 DNA: TGTGCCAGCAGCTCTAAGAGCGGGAGGGCACGGGACGAGCAGTACTTC

CDR3 length: 13
J gene: TRBJ2-5
V gene: TRBV3-1
D gene: .
clone size: .
CDR3 protein: CATMVAHQETQYF
CDR3 DNA: TGTGCCACCATGGTCGCCCACCAAGAGACCCAGTACTTC

CDR3 length: 12
J gene: TRBJ1-2
V gene: TRBV5-1
D gene: .
clone size: .
CDR3 protein: CASRGPSYGYTF
CDR3 DNA: TGCGCCAGCAGGGGACCGAGCTATGGCTACACCTTC

CDR3 length: 18
J gene: TRBJ2-1
V gene: TRBV24-1
D gene: TRBD2
clone size: .
CDR3 protein: CATSDPLHIREGPNEQFF
CDR3 DNA: TGTGCCACCAGTGATCCACTACATATTAGGGAGGGCCCCAATGAGCAGTTCTTC

CDR3 length: 13
J gene: TRBJ1-5
V gene: TRBV20-1
D gene: TRBD1
clone size: many
CDR3 protein: CSATSGGNQPQHF
CDR3 DNA: TGCAGTGCAACCTCAGGGGGGAATCAGCCCCAGCATTTT

CDR3 length: 13
J gene: TRBJ1-5
V gene: TRBV3-1
D gene: .
clone size: many
CDR3 protein: CASSPRIDQPQHF
CDR3 DNA: TGTGCCAGCAGCCCCCGGATCGATCAGCCCCAGCATTTT

CDR3 length: 14
J gene: TRBJ1-2
V gene: TRBV20-1
D gene: .
clone size: many
CDR3 protein: CSARDYSLMGGYTF
CDR3 DNA: TGCAGTGCTAGAGACTATTCTCTAATGGGTGGCTACACCTTC

CDR3 length: 18
J gene: TRBJ2-3
V gene: TRBV20-1
D gene: .
clone size: many
CDR3 protein: CSASPREGARRGTDTQYF
CDR3 DNA: TGCAGTGCTAGCCCCAGGGAGGGGGCTCGGCGGGGCACAGATACGCAGTATTTT

CDR3 length: 14
J gene: TRBJ1-1
V gene: TRBV15
D gene: .
clone size: many
CDR3 protein: CATSKGRVNTEAFF
CDR3 DNA: TGTGCCACCAGCAAGGGACGAGTGAACACTGAAGCTTTCTTT

CDR3 length: 14
J gene: TRBJ2-1
V gene: TRBV3-1
D gene: .
clone size: .
CDR3 protein: CASSRMGGGNEQFF
CDR3 DNA: TGTGCCAGCAGCCGAATGGGAGGTGGAAATGAGCAGTTCTTC

CDR3 length: 15
J gene: TRBJ1-1
V gene: TRBV5-6
D gene: TRBD1
clone size: few
CDR3 protein: CASSLVTGANTEAFF
CDR3 DNA: TGTGCCAGCAGCTTGGTAACAGGGGCTAACACTGAAGCTTTCTTT

CDR3 length: 17
J gene: TRBJ2-1
V gene: TRBV6-2/TRBV6-3
D gene: .
clone size: once
CDR3 protein: CASRAGQAKLSDNEQFF
CDR3 DNA: TGTGCCAGCAGAGCCGGTCAAGCGAAGCTCTCCGACAATGAGCAGTTCTTC